What follows are 2 T cell receptor beta chains derived from one specimen sequenced in a study of siplizumab effects on memory and regulatory T cells (dated by TCRdb to between 2018 and 2021). Library preparation was by the immunoSEQ multiplex PCR assay. TCRdb provides this immuneACCESS table in a form limited to in-frame rearrangements. Some clones are lacking; in checked studies, under half of them reflect an unresolved V gene, and why the rest are absent is not known. The sample profile shows around 100,000 clones; about 95% of them were found once. The top ten clonotypes cover 1% to 1.5% of the sample. Sequences were obtained from non-Treg CD4+ T cells sorted from blood. The cell subset or site tag for this specimen amounts to: FACS-sorted unstimulated CD4+ non-regulatory T cells. The source is a human donor in good health.

The rearrangement joins TRBV9 to TRBJ2-3; D may be TRBD2 (6 bases). V was shortened by 0 bases and J by 1 base, with 6 bases between the two germline ends. This CDR3 has 14 amino acids. The germline V gene encodes CDR1 SGDLS and CDR2 YYNGEE. CDR3 nucleotides: TGTGCCAGCAGCGTAGCTAGCGGCACAGATACGCAGTATTTT. Protein: CASSVASGTDTQYF.

This clone appeared once. V is TRBV5-4 and J is TRBJ2-2, with TRBD1 as a possible D gene (6 bases). Germline CDR1 and CDR2: SGHNT and YYREEE (reference sequence). V lost 2 bases and J lost 7, with 21 bases in between. The CDR3 runs 17 residues. CDR3 loop: CASSLDYDRFISGELFF. The DNA for the CDR3 is TGTGCCAGCAGCTTAGATTACGACAGGTTCATTAGCGGGGAGCTGTTTTTT. Drawing the rest from reference TRBV5-4 and TRBJ2-2, the complete variable domain is ETGVTQSPTHLIKTRGQQVTLRCSSQSGHNTVSWYQQALGQGPQFIFQYYREEENGRGNFPPRFSGLQFPNYSSELNVNALELDDSALYLCASSLDYDRFISGELFFGEGSRLTVL.